The 27 T cell receptor beta chains presented below share a single source sample, sequenced in a study of breast tumors, draining lymph nodes, adjacent tissues. TCRdb reprocessed the multiplex PCR reads via MiXCR and lists one record per CDR3 protein. This sample has about 15,000 distinct CDR3 sequences, with 45% to 70% found just once. Sequences were obtained from tumor-adjacent breast tissue. The receptor source for this set is a female donor with breast cancer. Some clones in this sample may be carry-over from other donors' samples.

The rearrangement joins TRBV6-6 to TRBJ1-1, with a tentative D call TRBD1 (6 bases). CDR1 is MNHNY and CDR2 is SVGAGI in the germline V gene (reference sequence). V gave up 4 bases and J gave up 1 base, with 13 bases separating them. This CDR3 is 15 amino acids long. Here the CDR3 reads CASSFPLGANTEAFF. Here the CDR3 DNA reads TGTGCCAGCAGTTTCCCTCTGGGGGCGAACACTGAAGCTTTCTTT.

The rearrangement links TRBV2 to TRBJ1-5; TRBD1 agrees at 10 bases. After removal of 5 bases from V and 4 bases from J, the junction contained 11 bases not matched to a gene. The CDR3 runs 17 residues. Germline assignment: CDR1 SNHLY and CDR2 FYNNEI. The CDR3 is CASSSGTGVTRNQPQHF. In DNA form, the CDR3 reads TGTGCCAGCAGTTCCGGGACAGGGGTGACAAGGAATCAGCCCCAGCATTTT.

This clonotype showed up many times. This chain joins TRBV5-1 and TRBJ2-2, with D possibly matching TRBD1 (6 bases). From germline, CDR1 is SGHRS and CDR2 YFSETQ. CDR3 length: 17 residues. The V gene lost 0 bases and the J gene lost 2 bases, with 14 bases spanning the gap. This CDR3 reads CASSLAKTGGNTGELFF. In nucleotides, the CDR3 is TGCGCCAGCAGCTTGGCCAAGACAGGAGGAAACACCGGGGAGCTGTTTTTT.

V and J are TRBV4-2 and TRBJ2-1; 8 nucleotides match TRBD2. CDR1 LGHNA and CDR2 YNFKEQ come from the germline V gene. The junction had 9 bases not matched to a gene; V was cut back by 4 bases and J by 4 bases. The CDR3 consists of 16 residues. This CDR3 reads CASSREAGDSYNEQFF. The CDR3 nucleotides are TGTGCCAGCAGCCGGGAAGCGGGAGATTCATACAATGAGCAGTTCTTC.

Many counts were recorded for this clonotype. This chain connects TRBV12-3 or TRBV12-4 to TRBJ2-1, with TRBD2 identical over 10 bases. Trimming cost V 4 bases and J 2 bases; bases outside gene matches: 5. The CDR3 consists of 16 residues. The CDR3 DNA follows: TGTGCCAGCAGTTCTTTTAGCGGGGGGACCTACAATGAGCAGTTCTTC. Its protein product is CASSSFSGGTYNEQFF.

The chain employs TRBV6-6 and TRBJ2-7; 8 bases fit TRBD2. Germline CDR1 reads MNHNY; CDR2 reads SVGAGI (reference sequence). CDR3 size: 12 residues. Trimming took 9 bases from V and 6 from J; bases not matched to a gene: 7. Here the CDR3 DNA reads TGTGCCAGTTCCCTTCGGGAGGGCGAGCAGTACTTC. Translated, it gives CASSLREGEQYF.

This clonotype was picked up a small number of times. The V call is TRBV9, the J call TRBJ2-1, with 8 bases fitting TRBD2. The V gene end was trimmed by 1 base and the J gene end by 7 bases; junction bases not matched to a gene: 1. The germline V gene has CDR1 SGDLS and CDR2 YYNGEE. This CDR3 spans 13 amino acids. The CDR3 bases are TGTGCCAGCAGCGTACTAGCGGGTAATGAGCAGTTCTTC. Its protein product is CASSVLAGNEQFF.

This clonotype is classed as medium-sized. The chain recombines TRBV20-1 with TRBJ2-5, with no clear D. Germline assignment: CDR1 DFQATT and CDR2 SNEGSKA (reference sequence). V was cut by 1 base and J by 4 bases, with 7 bases left in between. The CDR3 extends over 12 amino acids. The CDR3 loop reads CSARVTGETQYF. In DNA, the CDR3 is TGCAGTGCTAGAGTGACGGGAGAGACCCAGTACTTC.

This clonotype has only one observation. The V gene is TRBV7-9, the J gene TRBJ2-1; D not certain. From germline, CDR1 is SEHNR and CDR2 FQNEAQ (reference sequence). The CDR3 runs 13 residues. Trimming removed 2 bases at V and 5 bases at J, with 7 bases between. CDR3 in DNA: TGTGCCAGCAGCTTATCGACGGACAATGAGCAGTTCTTC. This gives the protein CASSLSTDNEQFF.

A few counts support this clonotype. The chain couples TRBV11-3 to TRBJ2-7; 7 nucleotides agree with TRBD2. The CDR3 runs to 17 residues. CDR1 SGHNT and CDR2 YENEEA come from the germline V gene. V lost 0 bases to trimming and J lost 7 bases; unmatched junction nucleotides: 15. The CDR3 loop is CASSLEATARGSEEQYF. Here the CDR3 DNA reads TGTGCCAGCAGCTTAGAGGCAACCGCGCGGGGGAGCGAGGAGCAGTACTTC.

The rearrangement links TRBV13 to TRBJ2-7; 7 nucleotides line up with TRBD1. The trim removed 6 bases at V and 4 bases at J, leaving 6 bases unmatched. The CDR3 is 13 amino acids. Germline-derived CDR1 and CDR2 are PRHDT and FYEKMQ (reference sequence). The CDR3 reads CASSLQGPYEQYF. In DNA form, the CDR3 reads TGTGCCAGCAGTTTACAGGGGCCTTACGAGCAGTACTTC.

Details on this clonotype: A read error is possible here, since a much larger clone lies one base away. The V call is TRBV11-2, the J call TRBJ1-1; a possible D gene is TRBD1 (6 bases). The CDR3 is made up of 16 amino acids. Germline CDR1 SGHAT, CDR2 FQNNGV. The germline V and J ends were trimmed by 4 bases and 2 bases, with 17 bases remaining between them. CDR3 in amino acids: CASSSLRTAANTEAFF. The CDR3 coding sequence is TGTGCCAGCAGCTCTCTCCGGACAGCGGCCAACACTGAAGCTTTCTTT.

This clonotype is termed medium-sized. This chain links TRBV6-1 with TRBJ2-1; D may be TRBD1 (5 bases). This CDR3 spans 14 amino acids. Germline V CDR1 and CDR2: MNHNS, SASEGT. The V gene lost 6 bases and the J gene lost 4 bases, with 13 bases spanning the gap. The CDR3 region is CASRQAGDYNEQFF. The CDR3 DNA is TGTGCCAGCAGACAGGCTGGGGATTACAATGAGCAGTTCTTC.

Judged by abundance, this clonotype is medium-sized (0.01 to 0.1%). J is TRBJ1-2 and V is TRBV5-8; 9 positions agree with TRBD1. V shed 3 bases, J shed 5 bases, and the junction held 5 bases outside the gene matches. CDR3 size: 14 residues. Germline loops: CDR1 SGHTS, CDR2 YDEGEE. Here the CDR3 reads CASSSRTGEYGYTF. The CDR3 nucleotides are TGTGCCAGCAGCTCTAGGACAGGGGAATATGGCTACACCTTC.

This clonotype was counted between two and nine times. This chain links TRBV7-2 with TRBJ2-5; TRBD2 aligns across 8 bases. CDR1 SGHTA and CDR2 FQGNSA come from the germline V gene. This CDR3 contains 14 residues. Trimming at V came to 5 bases and at J to 7 bases, leaving 9 bases not matched to a gene. In DNA form, the CDR3 reads TGTGCCAGCAGCCCCTCGGGGGGGCGATTGACCCAGTACTTC. This translates into CASSPSGGRLTQYF.

The chain links TRBV6-6 to TRBJ1-2, with 9 bases matching TRBD1. Losses at the gene ends were 4 bases for V and 7 bases for J; bases not matched to a gene: 13. Germline values: CDR1 MNHNY, CDR2 SVGAGI (reference sequence). This CDR3 is built from 16 residues. The CDR3 bases are TGTGCCAGCAGTTGGGGACAGGGACGAAAAATTGGTGGCTACACCTTC. This encodes CASSWGQGRKIGGYTF.

This clonotype came up a few times. The chain employs TRBV24-1 and TRBJ1-2; TRBD1 is a possible D gene (5 bases). CDR1 KGHDR and CDR2 SFDVKD come from the germline V gene. With 2 bases removed from V and 8 bases from J, the gap between germline ends came to 11 bases. This CDR3 comprises 13 residues. The DNA of the CDR3 is TGTGCCACCAGTGATTGGCAGGGTGAGGGCTACACCTTC. Translation gives CATSDWQGEGYTF.

Here the CDR3 reads CATSELGGMGNQPQHF. The DNA of the CDR3 is TGTGCCACCAGTGAGCTGGGCGGGATGGGCAATCAGCCCCAGCATTTT. V and J are TRBV24-1 and TRBJ1-5; D remains unclear. CDR3 size: 16 residues. Germline V gene sequence: CDR1 KGHDR, CDR2 SFDVKD. Trimming took off 4 bases at V and 2 bases at J, with 14 bases between the two ends.

This clonotype was counted a few times. The chain combines TRBV12-3 or TRBV12-4 with TRBJ2-7; no reliable D call. The CDR3 covers 13 residues. Trimming removed 6 bases from V and 2 bases from J, with 11 bases in between. The CDR3 region is CASSMTGPYEQYF. CDR3 DNA sequence: TGTGCCAGCAGCATGACTGGCCCCTACGAGCAGTACTTC.

This clonotype was recorded many times. The CDR3 nucleotides read TGTGCCAGTAGTCTCACTAGGACAGGATCATATAGCAATCAGCCCCAGCATTTT. It codes for CASSLTRTGSYSNQPQHF. The chain combines TRBV19 with TRBJ1-5, with 7 nucleotides matching TRBD1. The V gene's germline CDR1 is LNHDA and CDR2 SQIVND (reference sequence). This CDR3 is built from 18 residues. With V trimmed by 5 bases and J by 0 bases, 13 bases remained unmatched.

By proportion, this clonotype is medium-sized. V gene TRBV10-3 combines with J gene TRBJ1-3; 9 bases agree with TRBD1. This CDR3 has 17 amino acids. V lost 3 bases to trimming and J lost 1 base; unmatched junction nucleotides: 7. Germline V CDR1 and CDR2: ENHRY, SYGVKD. The CDR3 coding sequence is TGTGCCATCAGTGAATGGTCCGGGACAGGGTCTGGAAACACCATATATTTT. This translates into CAISEWSGTGSGNTIYF.

Judged by abundance, this clonotype is medium-sized. The V and J genes are TRBV19 and TRBJ2-7; D assignment may be TRBD1 or TRBD2 (5 bases each). Trimming stripped 4 bases from V and 6 bases from J, with 16 bases between. Germline lookup yields CDR1 LNHDA and CDR2 SQIVND (reference sequence). The CDR3 covers 14 residues. The CDR3 coding sequence is TGTGCCAGTAGTAAAACCTTGAGGGGCGGCGAGCAGTACTTC. Translation gives CASSKTLRGGEQYF.

This clonotype was seen repeatedly, ten times or more. The gene calls are TRBV13 and TRBJ2-5; D might be TRBD1 (6 bases). CDR3 size: 18 residues. The V gene's germline CDR1 is PRHDT and CDR2 FYEKMQ (reference sequence). Between the trimmed V and J ends, which lost 5 bases and 1 base, there was a span of 23 bases. The CDR3 reads CASSPRENPDRTQETQYF. The CDR3 bases are TGTGCCAGCAGCCCACGCGAAAACCCAGACAGGACCCAAGAGACCCAGTACTTC.

This clonotype is classed as medium-sized (0.01 to 0.1%). The rearrangement joins TRBV11-3 to TRBJ2-7; 7 bases map to TRBD2. Trimming cost V 0 bases and J 3 bases; bases outside gene matches: 5. There are 15 residues in the CDR3. Germline V gives CDR1 SGHNT, CDR2 YENEEA. This CDR3 reads CASSLDGPSGYEQYF. DNA of the CDR3: TGTGCCAGCAGCTTAGATGGTCCTAGCGGCTACGAGCAGTACTTC.

A few counts support this clonotype. One junction end does not reproduce the germline sequence, and a read error may be involved. The rearrangement links TRBV25-1 to TRBJ1-1, with D tentatively TRBD1 (6 bases). The germline V gene has CDR1 MGHDK and CDR2 SYGVNS. This CDR3 has 14 amino acids. Written as DNA, the CDR3 is TGTGCCGGCAGGACCTCAGGGGCGGGCACTGAAGCTTTCTTT. This encodes CAGRTSGAGTEAFF.

The genes are TRBV20-1 and TRBJ1-2; 8 nucleotides align to TRBD1. The V segment lost 0 bases and the J segment 7 bases; nucleotides outside the gene matches: 7. The CDR3 loop spans 14 amino acids. Germline CDR1 and CDR2: DFQATT and SNEGSKA (reference sequence). CDR3 DNA: TGCAGTGCTAGAGAACAGGACAGGGTTCGTGGCTACACCTTC. Its protein is CSAREQDRVRGYTF.

This clonotype showed up just a few times. This rearrangement joins TRBV20-1 to TRBJ2-7; D is perhaps TRBD2 (6 bases). Trimming shortened V by 0 bases and J by 2 bases, and 17 bases separated the two germline ends. Germline loops: CDR1 DFQATT, CDR2 SNEGSKA (reference sequence). This CDR3 is 16 amino acids long. The CDR3 loop is CSARDQPGLGPYEQYF. CDR3 nucleotide sequence: TGCAGTGCTAGAGATCAACCGGGACTGGGCCCCTACGAGCAGTACTTC.